This T cell receptor (beta chain) was captured by sequencing in a study of blood T cell repertoires in COVID-19. As for the study in general: The United States, Italy and Spain provided the acute and convalescent COVID-19 samples. T cells, B-cell-depleted T cells, or PBMCs supplied cDNA or gDNA.

In the original workflow: Quantification of nucleated cells was approximated via reference gene primer amplification. Sequencing was performed with immunoSEQ multiplex PCR; in TCRdb, only in-frame clones are kept and a portion is missing. V and J calls and clone size are copied from that table; D and trimming were computed from the DNA. The sample shows 75,000 to 95,000 clones, approximately 90% of them seen only once. The source is a man in his forties or fifties with active COVID-19. The sequenced material came from peripheral blood.

The CDR3 nucleotides are TGTGCCAGGCCCCGGGACAGGGGTGAGTCTGGGGCCAACGTCCTGACTTTC. Its protein product is CARPRDRGESGANVLTF. The V and J genes are TRBV19 and TRBJ2-6, with 10 bases matching TRBD1. With 9 bases clipped from V and 1 base from J, the junction kept 9 bases outside the gene matches. This CDR3 has 17 residues. Germline V gene sequence: CDR1 LNHDA, CDR2 SQIVND (reference sequence).